This TCR beta chain was identified in a study of blood T cell repertoires in COVID-19. Study at large: The United States, Italy and Spain were the sources of the acute and convalescent COVID-19 samples. The cDNA or gDNA used as material had been derived from T cells, B-cell-depleted T cells, or PBMCs.

CDR1 is SGHNT and CDR2 is YENEEA in the germline V gene. V was pared by 6 bases and J by 2 bases, with 6 bases of the junction left unmatched. This CDR3 is 15 amino acids long. Per the authors' pipeline: Amplifying reference gene primers gave estimates of nucleated cell counts. Method: immunoSEQ multiplex PCR; TCRdb's copy keeps in-frame clones and lacks some. V, J and clone size were drawn from that table, and D and trimming were deduced from the DNA. The table records 250,000 or so clones, around 90% of them present only once. This clone was recorded at least ten times. Other DNA sequences in the sample encode the same CDR3.

This chain uses TRBV11-3 with TRBJ1-3; 8 bases align to TRBD1. This sequence was found in a woman aged 40 to 49 who had recovered from COVID-19. The sequenced sample was peripheral blood. The CDR3 DNA is TGTGCCAGCAGTCCCGGACAGGGCCCTGGAAACACCATATATTTT. This gives the protein CASSPGQGPGNTIYF.